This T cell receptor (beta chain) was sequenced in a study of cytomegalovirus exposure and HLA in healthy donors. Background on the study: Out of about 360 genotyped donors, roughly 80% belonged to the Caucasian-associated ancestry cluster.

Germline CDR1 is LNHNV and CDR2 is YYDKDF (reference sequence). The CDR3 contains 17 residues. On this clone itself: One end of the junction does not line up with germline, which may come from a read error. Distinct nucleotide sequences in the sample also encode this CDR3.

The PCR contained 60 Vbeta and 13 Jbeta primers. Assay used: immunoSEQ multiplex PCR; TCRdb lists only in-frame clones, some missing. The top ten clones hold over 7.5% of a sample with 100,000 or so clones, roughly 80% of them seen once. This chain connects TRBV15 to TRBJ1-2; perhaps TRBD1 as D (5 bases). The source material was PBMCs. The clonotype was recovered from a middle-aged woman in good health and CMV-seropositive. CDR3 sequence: CATSRDLGARNLDGYTF. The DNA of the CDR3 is TGTGCCACCAGCAGAGATTTAGGGGCGCGGAATTTGGATGGCTACACCTTT.